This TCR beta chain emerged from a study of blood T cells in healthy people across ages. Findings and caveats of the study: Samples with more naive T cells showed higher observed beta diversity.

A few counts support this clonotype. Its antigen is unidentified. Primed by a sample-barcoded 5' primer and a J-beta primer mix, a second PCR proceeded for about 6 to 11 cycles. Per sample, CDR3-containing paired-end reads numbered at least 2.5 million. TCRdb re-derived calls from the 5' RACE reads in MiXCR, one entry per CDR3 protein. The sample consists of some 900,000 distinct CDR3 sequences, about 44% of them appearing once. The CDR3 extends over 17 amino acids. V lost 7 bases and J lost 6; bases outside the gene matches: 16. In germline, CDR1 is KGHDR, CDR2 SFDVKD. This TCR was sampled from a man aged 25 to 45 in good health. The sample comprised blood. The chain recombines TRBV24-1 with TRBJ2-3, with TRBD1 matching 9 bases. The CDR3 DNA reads TGTGCCACCAGCCGGACAGGGGCCGCTTTCGACACGGATACGCAGTATTTT. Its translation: CATSRTGAAFDTDTQYF.